The T cell receptor beta chain described here comes from a study of blood T cell repertoires in COVID-19. Study-level background: The study drew acute and convalescent COVID-19 samples from the United States, Italy and Spain. T cells, B-cell-depleted T cells, or PBMCs provided the cDNA or gDNA that served as material.

Assay used: immunoSEQ multiplex PCR; TCRdb lists only in-frame clones, some missing. The sample consists of 380,000 or so clones, nearly 90% of them appearing once. Germline CDR1 reads KGHDR; CDR2 reads SFDVKD. Trimming pared 10 bases from V and 2 bases from J, leaving 8 bases between. The CDR3 consists of 12 residues. The study drew participants aged about 18 to 95 years from about two dozen US areas. Participant-given clinical history determined each cohort assignment. Worth noting for this clone: This specimen includes other DNA sequences encoding the same CDR3.

This chain connects TRBV24-1 to TRBJ1-5; no clear D. Sample: PBMCs or T cells enriched from blood (not recorded which). This receptor was obtained from a woman aged 40 to 50 with acute COVID-19. CDR3 sequence reads: CATAGGNQPQHF. CDR3 coding DNA: TGTGCCACAGCGGGCGGCAATCAGCCCCAGCATTTT.